These 26 T cell receptor beta chains originate from one sample sequenced in a study of T cell repertoires in cytomegalovirus infection. Using its own MiXCR run on the reads, TCRdb lists one record per CDR3 protein. This sample has 200,000 to 300,000 distinct CDR3 sequences, with more than 9% found just once. Sequenced input: PBMCs. The receptors here all came from a human donor in good health (CMV status not recorded). Some clones in this sample may be carry-over from other donors' samples.

This clonotype has a count of ten or more. The rearrangement joins TRBV7-2 to TRBJ2-6; no definite D call. CDR1 is SGHTA, CDR2 FQGNSA, per germline. The CDR3 runs 14 residues. V was trimmed by 5 bases and J by 0 bases, leaving 5 bases between them. CDR3 nucleotide sequence: TGTGCCAGCAGCCCACCCTCTGGGGCCAACGTCCTGACTTTC. Translating it yields CASSPPSGANVLTF.

The chain links TRBV20-1 to TRBJ2-2; tentatively, D is TRBD1 or TRBD2 (6 bases each). This CDR3 has 14 residues. The germline V and J ends were trimmed by 5 bases and 6 bases, with 16 bases remaining between them. The V gene's germline CDR1 is DFQATT and CDR2 SNEGSKA (reference sequence). DNA for the CDR3: TGCAGTGCTGCCGAGTGGGGGGCGCCCGGGGAGCTGTTTTTT. This sequence encodes CSAAEWGAPGELFF.

This chain links TRBV14 with TRBJ1-2, with TRBD1 identical over 7 bases. The CDR3 length is 11 residues. The ends lost 8 bases at V and 6 bases at J; junction bases unmatched: 3. Germline V gene data show CDR1 as SGHDN and CDR2 as FVKESK. The CDR3 DNA is TGTGCCAGCGGGGACAGAAATGGCTACACCTTC. Encoded protein: CASGDRNGYTF.

In its sample, this clonotype was seen many times. The chain has TRBV7-2 and TRBJ1-2; 10 bases agree with TRBD1. CDR1 is SGHTA, CDR2 FQGNSA, per germline. V trimming: 5 bases; J trimming: 8 bases; junction bases outside the gene matches: 20. The CDR3 loop spans 18 amino acids. As DNA, the CDR3 is TGTGCCAGCAGCCACGGCCCGGGACAGGGGTTAGCTAAAAGCGGCTACACCTTC. Protein product: CASSHGPGQGLAKSGYTF.

This clonotype has only a few counts. The chain links TRBV5-1 to TRBJ2-1; the match to TRBD1 covers 8 bases. CDR3 size: 14 residues. The germline CDR1 and CDR2 sequences are SGHRS and YFSETQ. V trimming: 2 bases; J trimming: 7 bases; junction bases outside the gene matches: 5. The CDR3 here is CASSFGQGTNEQFF. In DNA form, the CDR3 reads TGCGCCAGCAGCTTCGGACAGGGAACGAATGAGCAGTTCTTC.

This clonotype was picked up many times. The chain couples TRBV10-3 to TRBJ2-1; 8 bases are a match to TRBD2. Losses at the gene ends were 7 bases for V and 2 bases for J; bases not matched to a gene: 4. Germline V lookup: CDR1 ENHRY, CDR2 SYGVKD. CDR3 length: 14 amino acids. CDR3 coding DNA: TGTGCCATCATGAGCGGGGGAACCTACAATGAGCAGTTCTTC. Translating it yields CAIMSGGTYNEQFF.

This clonotype was counted only a few times. The V call is TRBV19, the J call TRBJ1-6; no firm D call. CDR1 and CDR2 (germline): LNHDA, SQIVND (reference sequence). This CDR3 comprises 13 residues. The V and J ends lost 3 bases and 7 bases respectively, with 7 bases between them. CDR3 region: CASSMGDNSPLHF. CDR3 bases: TGTGCCAGTAGTATGGGAGACAATTCACCCCTCCACTTT.

This clonotype was seen only a few times. This chain uses TRBV19 with TRBJ2-5; 7 nucleotides match TRBD1. The CDR3 contains 13 residues. CDR1 and CDR2 (germline): LNHDA, SQIVND (reference sequence). V trimming: 5 bases; J trimming: 2 bases; junction bases outside the gene matches: 2. CDR3 residues: CASSGTAQETQYF. DNA of the CDR3: TGTGCCAGTAGTGGGACAGCGCAAGAGACCCAGTACTTC.

This clonotype showed up many times. This chain joins TRBV10-3 and TRBJ2-1; 8 nucleotides match TRBD1. The V gene's germline CDR1 is ENHRY and CDR2 SYGVKD. The CDR3 is made up of 15 amino acids. V shed 4 bases, J shed 5 bases, and the junction held 7 bases outside the gene matches. CDR3 DNA sequence: TGTGCCATCAGTGCCCTCGACAGGGGCCACAATGAGCAGTTCTTC. Its protein is CAISALDRGHNEQFF.

There are many counts of this clonotype. The J gene is TRBJ2-5, the V gene TRBV10-3, with TRBD2 matching over 9 bases. There are 15 residues in the CDR3. The V segment lost 2 bases and the J segment 5 bases; nucleotides outside the gene matches: 6. CDR1 is ENHRY, CDR2 SYGVKD, per germline. The DNA of the CDR3 is TGTGCCATCAGTGAGAGTGGGCTAGCGGGGGAGACCCAGTACTTC. Protein sequence: CAISESGLAGETQYF.

The count of this clonotype is one. J is TRBJ2-3 and V is TRBV5-6; tentatively, D is TRBD2 (6 bases). CDR3 size: 15 residues. Germline V gene lookup returns CDR1 SGHDT and CDR2 YYEEEE. V was trimmed by 4 bases and J by 2 bases, leaving 14 bases between them. CDR3 in amino acids: CASSVGASDTDTQYF. The CDR3 DNA sequence: TGTGCCAGCAGCGTGGGTGCTAGCGACACAGATACGCAGTATTTT.

This clonotype was counted only a few times. J is TRBJ2-5 and V is TRBV19; D is ambiguous. There are 13 residues in the CDR3. Between the trimmed V and J ends, which lost 3 bases and 2 bases, there was a span of 7 bases. Per germline, CDR1 LNHDA and CDR2 SQIVND (reference sequence). The CDR3 loop reads CASSMMAQETQYF. Here the CDR3 DNA reads TGTGCCAGTAGTATGATGGCTCAAGAGACCCAGTACTTC.

CDR3 residues: CSVVWNTEAFF. CDR3 bases: TGCAGCGTTGTTTGGAACACTGAAGCTTTCTTT. This rearrangement joins TRBV29-1 to TRBJ1-1, with D unresolved. Germline V CDR1 and CDR2: SQVTM, ANQGSEA. This CDR3 has 11 residues. Trimming left V 4 bases short and J 1 base short, with 4 bases between.

This clonotype was recorded at least ten times. The genes are TRBV28 and TRBJ1-1; D possibly corresponds to TRBD1 (5 bases). The CDR3 covers 15 residues. Trimming left V 2 bases short and J 6 bases short, with 16 bases between. Germline V gives CDR1 MDHEN, CDR2 SYDVKM. For the CDR3, the DNA is TGTGCCAGCAGTTTAGTTGGGGGATTTAAGGCTGAAGCTTTCTTT. This sequence encodes CASSLVGGFKAEAFF.

The chain recombines TRBV20-1 with TRBJ1-5; D not certain. This CDR3 has 13 residues. V lost 3 bases, J lost 2 bases, and 8 bases lay in between. Germline CDR1 is DFQATT and CDR2 is SNEGSKA (reference sequence). The CDR3 reads CSASSDRNQPQHF. The CDR3 DNA reads as TGCAGTGCTAGTTCAGATCGCAATCAGCCCCAGCATTTT.

The V call is TRBV19, the J call TRBJ2-6, with 11 bases lining up with TRBD1. Trimming removed 3 bases from V and 8 bases from J; junction bases left unmatched: 6. CDR1 is LNHDA, CDR2 SQIVND, per germline (reference sequence). The CDR3 loop spans 16 amino acids. In DNA form, the CDR3 reads TGTGCCAGTAGTATTGGGAGGGACAGGGGGACCAACGTCCTGACTTTC. Translated: CASSIGRDRGTNVLTF.

This clonotype was counted ten times or more. The V and J genes are TRBV19 and TRBJ2-7; 7 bases match TRBD2. Trimming removed 3 bases from V and 2 bases from J; junction bases left unmatched: 7. This CDR3 is 15 amino acids long. CDR1 and CDR2 (germline): LNHDA, SQIVND (reference sequence). DNA of the CDR3: TGTGCCAGTAGTATTGTCGCGGGAGAAACCTACGAGCAGTACTTC. It translates to CASSIVAGETYEQYF.

This clonotype was observed a handful of times. This chain links TRBV4-3 with TRBJ1-6, with TRBD1 matching 8 bases. Germline CDR1 is LGHNA and CDR2 is YSLEER. CDR3 length: 16 residues. Trimming took 4 bases from V and 10 from J; bases not matched to a gene: 12. CDR3 region: CASSRRTGTMGSPLHF. The DNA for the CDR3 is TGCGCCAGCAGCCGACGGACAGGGACTATGGGGTCACCCCTCCACTTT.

This clonotype was observed many times. V is TRBV7-9 and J is TRBJ1-2; 7 bases are shared with TRBD1. V lost 5 bases and J lost 2; bases outside the gene matches: 8. Germline-derived CDR1 and CDR2 are SEHNR and FQNEAQ (reference sequence). This CDR3 is 15 amino acids long. CDR3 nucleotide sequence: TGTGCCAGCAGCATTCGACAGGGTCCGAACTATGGCTACACCTTC. The encoded protein is CASSIRQGPNYGYTF.

This clonotype has a count of ten or more. V is TRBV7-3 and J is TRBJ2-3, with 11 bases identical to TRBD2. The CDR3 totals 16 residues. The ends lost 2 bases at V and 6 bases at J; junction bases unmatched: 7. Germline V CDR1 and CDR2: SGHTA, FQGTGA. The CDR3 DNA reads TGTGCCAGCAGCTTAGCGGCTAGCGGGGGGTCCGATACGCAGTATTTT. This sequence encodes CASSLAASGGSDTQYF. Combining the CDR3 with reference TRBV7-3 and TRBJ2-3 gives the whole variable domain GAGVSQTPSNKVTEKGKYVELRCDPISGHTALYWYRQSLGQGPEFLIYFQGTGAADDSGLPNDRFFAVRPEGSVSTLKIQRTERGDSAVYLCASSLAASGGSDTQYFGPGTRLTVL.

The chain links TRBV5-5 to TRBJ2-5, with 8 bases aligning to TRBD1. The V gene's germline CDR1 is SGHKS and CDR2 YYEKEE (reference sequence). The CDR3 has 14 amino acids. With 4 bases clipped from V and 5 bases from J, the junction kept 7 bases outside the gene matches. DNA for the CDR3: TGTGCCAGCAGCCAACAGGGGGTAGAGGAGACCCAGTACTTC. Encoded protein: CASSQQGVEETQYF.

This clonotype was seen repeatedly, ten times or more. The chain is built from TRBV12-5 and TRBJ2-3, with D unresolved. CDR3 length: 13 amino acids. Germline V gives CDR1 LGHNT, CDR2 FRNRAP. The V end lost 7 bases, the J end lost 5 bases, and 13 bases lay between the germline ends. CDR3 region: CASVTPSRDTQYF. CDR3 DNA: TGTGCTAGTGTGACTCCTTCACGAGATACGCAGTATTTT. The variable domain in full, completed from reference TRBV12-5 and TRBJ2-3, reads DARVTQTPRHKVTEMGQEVTMRCQPILGHNTVFWYRQTMMQGLELLAYFRNRAPLDDSGMPKDRFSAEMPDATLATLKIQPSEPRDSAVYFCASVTPSRDTQYFGPGTRLTVL.

This clonotype showed up many times. The rearrangement uses TRBV7-8 and TRBJ2-3; the D is unclear. CDR1 is SGHVS, CDR2 FQNEAQ, per germline. V was trimmed by 4 bases and J by 6 bases, leaving 20 bases between them. The CDR3 spans 16 residues. CDR3 sequence: CASSSVPGPTGDTQYF. CDR3 nucleotide sequence: TGTGCCAGCAGCTCCGTTCCGGGCCCAACTGGGGATACGCAGTATTTT.

The chain carries TRBV29-1 and TRBJ2-7, with TRBD2 matching over 8 bases. Germline V gene data show CDR1 as SQVTM and CDR2 as ANQGSEA. V shed 6 bases, J shed 2 bases, and the junction held 12 bases outside the gene matches. This CDR3 has 15 residues. The CDR3: CSVLGRSGSPYEQYF. CDR3 sequence (DNA): TGCAGCGTCTTGGGTAGGAGCGGGAGTCCCTACGAGCAGTACTTC.

The chain uses TRBV6-1 and TRBJ2-1, with 7 bases lining up with TRBD2. Germline loops: CDR1 MNHNS, CDR2 SASEGT. The CDR3 extends over 15 amino acids. After removal of 1 base from V and 8 bases from J, the junction contained 8 bases not matched to a gene. CDR3 sequence: CASSEGGGVWDEQFF. In nucleotides, the CDR3 is TGTGCCAGCAGTGAAGGTGGGGGGGTTTGGGATGAGCAGTTCTTC.

This clonotype was observed at least ten times. The chain couples TRBV7-2 to TRBJ1-2; 7 bases map to TRBD1. The CDR3 spans 13 residues. The ends lost 4 bases at V and 8 bases at J; junction bases unmatched: 7. CDR1 and CDR2 from the germline V gene are SGHTA and FQGNSA. The DNA of the CDR3 is TGTGCCAGCAGCTCTCCGACAGGGTACGGCTACACCTTC. As protein: CASSSPTGYGYTF.